Presented here are 26 T cell receptor beta chains from one specimen sequenced in a study of blood T cell repertoires in COVID-19. The repertoire was sequenced with immunoSEQ multiplex PCR; TCRdb's copy has only in-frame clones and lacks some. This repertoire shows more than 300,000 clones, more than 70% found once; its top ten account for about 1.1%. Sequenced: PBMCs or T cells enriched from blood (not recorded which). The receptors originated from a woman between 18 and 29 years old who had recovered from COVID-19.

This chain joins TRBV29-1 and TRBJ1-4, with D perhaps TRBD1 (5 bases). The germline CDR1 and CDR2 sequences are SQVTM and ANQGSEA. The CDR3 is 13 amino acids. Trimming shortened V by 7 bases and J by 7 bases, and 16 bases separated the two germline ends. The DNA of the CDR3 is TGCAGCGCCGGGGGGTCCAATCTTGAAAAACTGTTTTTT. Its protein is CSAGGSNLEKLFF.

The V and J genes are TRBV2 and TRBJ1-2; a possible D gene is TRBD1 (6 bases). V shed 9 bases and J shed 3 bases, with 14 bases lying between them. This CDR3 contains 13 residues. Germline lookup yields CDR1 SNHLY and CDR2 FYNNEI. Here the CDR3 reads CARDSSDDYGYTF. CDR3 coding DNA: TGTGCCAGGGACAGTTCGGACGACTATGGCTACACCTTC.

A few counts support this clone. The J gene is TRBJ1-3, the V gene TRBV7-9, with D tentatively TRBD1 (6 bases). The V gene's germline CDR1 is SEHNR and CDR2 FQNEAQ (reference sequence). This CDR3 region has 16 residues. The V and J ends lost 1 base and 2 bases respectively, with 12 bases between them. For the CDR3, the DNA is TGTGCCAGCAGCTTAGTCGGGACACCGACTGGAAACACCATATATTTT. Its translation is CASSLVGTPTGNTIYF.

The chain uses TRBV7-9 and TRBJ1-5, with a tentative D call TRBD1 (5 bases). This CDR3 contains 13 residues. Trimming pared 5 bases from V and 5 bases from J, leaving 10 bases between. Germline assignment: CDR1 SEHNR and CDR2 FQNEAQ (reference sequence). The CDR3 region is CASSRGGDQPQHF. The CDR3 DNA reads as TGTGCCAGCAGCAGGGGCGGGGATCAGCCCCAGCATTTT.

This sequence joins TRBV30 and TRBJ1-2; the D is unclear. The CDR3 consists of 12 residues. V was cut by 3 bases and J by 3 bases, with 8 bases left in between. Germline values: CDR1 GTSNPN, CDR2 SVGIG (reference sequence). In nucleotides, the CDR3 is TGTGCCTGGAGCGACAAGGACTATGGCTACACCTTC. It codes for CAWSDKDYGYTF.

The chain is built from TRBV27 and TRBJ1-1; 8 nucleotides agree with TRBD1. This CDR3 is 17 amino acids long. CDR1 and CDR2 from the germline V gene are MNHEY and SMNVEV (reference sequence). V trimming: 6 bases; J trimming: 0 bases; junction bases outside the gene matches: 12. The CDR3 DNA follows: TGTGCCAGCAGACCGCTCCGCGGACAGGGCTTGAACACTGAAGCTTTCTTT. Translated, it gives CASRPLRGQGLNTEAFF.

The V and J genes are TRBV19 and TRBJ2-7; TRBD1 matches at 9 bases. CDR1 and CDR2 (germline): LNHDA, SQIVND (reference sequence). The CDR3 runs 14 residues. Losses at the gene ends were 4 bases for V and 6 bases for J; bases not matched to a gene: 7. DNA of the CDR3: TGTGCCAGTAGTAAGACCACAGGGGGCGGCGAGCAGTACTTC. Translation gives CASSKTTGGGEQYF.

CDR3 amino acids: CASRTAGTGGQPQHF. The CDR3 DNA follows: TGTGCCAGCAGAACCGCCGGGACAGGGGGCCAGCCCCAGCATTTT. This chain links TRBV6-5 with TRBJ1-5, with 12 bases lining up with TRBD1. In germline, CDR1 is MNHEY, CDR2 SVGAGI. After removal of 6 bases from V and 7 bases from J, the junction contained 7 bases not matched to a gene. The CDR3 sequence is 15 residues long.

V gene TRBV6-4 combines with J gene TRBJ2-1, with 7 nucleotides matching TRBD2. After removal of 0 bases from V and 6 bases from J, the junction contained 8 bases not matched to a gene. CDR1 is MRHNA, CDR2 SNTAGT, per germline. The CDR3 covers 16 residues. DNA for the CDR3: TGTGCCAGCAGTGACTCGACACATGGGGGGGGCAATGAGCAGTTCTTC. Translated, it gives CASSDSTHGGGNEQFF.

This clone was recorded only once. The chain uses TRBV3-1 (or the pseudogene TRBV3-2) and TRBJ2-3, with 8 bases that match TRBD1. CDR3 size: 15 residues. Germline V gene lookup returns CDR1 LGHDT and CDR2 YNNKEL (reference sequence). V shed 4 bases, J shed 4 bases, and the junction held 7 bases outside the gene matches. The CDR3 loop is CASSPGTGGADTQYF. As DNA, the CDR3 is TGTGCCAGCAGCCCCGGGACAGGAGGGGCAGATACGCAGTATTTT.

V is TRBV6-5 and J is TRBJ1-2; no reliable D call. Trimming pared 2 bases from V and 1 base from J, leaving 11 bases between. CDR1 MNHEY and CDR2 SVGAGI come from the germline V gene. This CDR3 is built from 15 residues. CDR3 region: CASSYTRGLNYGYTF. CDR3 nucleotide sequence: TGTGCCAGCAGTTACACTCGAGGACTTAACTATGGCTACACCTTC.

The chain employs TRBV24-1 and TRBJ2-3, with a weak D call TRBD1 (5 bases). CDR1 is KGHDR and CDR2 is SFDVKD in the germline V gene. Trimming took 4 bases from V and 1 from J, leaving 8 bases between them. CDR3 length: 14 residues. The DNA of the CDR3 is TGTGCCACCAGTGACCCGACAGGCACAGATACGCAGTATTTT. This encodes CATSDPTGTDTQYF.

J is TRBJ2-2 and V is TRBV6-5; 7 nucleotides line up with TRBD1. With 6 bases clipped from V and 5 bases from J, the junction kept 9 bases outside the gene matches. Per the germline V gene, CDR1 is MNHEY and CDR2 is SVGAGI. This CDR3 comprises 15 residues. CDR3: CASRRGLSSTGELFF. The CDR3 DNA sequence: TGTGCCAGCAGAAGGGGGCTTTCGAGTACCGGGGAGCTGTTTTTT.

Here the CDR3 reads CAWSVAGKETQYF. The CDR3 bases are TGTGCCTGGAGTGTAGCGGGTAAAGAGACCCAGTACTTC. The J gene is TRBJ2-5, the V gene TRBV30; the D gene is possibly TRBD2 (6 bases). Trimming cost V 0 bases and J 3 bases, with 8 bases left between them. CDR1 is GTSNPN, CDR2 SVGIG, per germline (reference sequence). This CDR3 comprises 13 residues.

The V call is TRBV7-8, the J call TRBJ2-7; D gene unclear. V was pared by 2 bases and J by 7 bases, with 15 bases between. This CDR3 spans 14 amino acids. In germline, CDR1 is SGHVS, CDR2 FQNEAQ. The CDR3 region is CASSLPIATWEQYF. The CDR3 region has the DNA TGTGCCAGCAGCTTACCGATCGCTACTTGGGAGCAGTACTTC. Variable domain in full (rest from reference TRBV7-8 and TRBJ2-7): GAGVSQSPRYKVAKRGQDVALRCDPISGHVSLFWYQQALGQGPEFLTYFQNEAQLDKSGLPSDRFFAERPEGSVSTLKIQRTQQEDSAVYLCASSLPIATWEQYFGPGTRLTVT.

This clone was seen a single time. The rearrangement links TRBV5-8 to TRBJ1-2, with D possibly being TRBD1 (5 bases). Trimming removed 4 bases at V and 2 bases at J, with 12 bases between. The CDR3 totals 14 residues. Germline-derived CDR1 and CDR2 are SGHTS and YDEGEE. CDR3 DNA sequence: TGTGCCAGCAGCGCGGGACTTAAGAACTATGGCTACACCTTC. Translation gives CASSAGLKNYGYTF.

This clone was seen only once. The V call is TRBV6-5, the J call TRBJ1-2, with 8 bases identical to TRBD1. With 7 bases clipped from V and 4 bases from J, the junction kept 5 bases outside the gene matches. This CDR3 has 13 amino acids. Per the germline V gene, CDR1 is MNHEY and CDR2 is SVGAGI. CDR3 in amino acids: CASTPTGVYGYTF. The CDR3 DNA follows: TGTGCCAGCACTCCGACAGGGGTCTATGGCTACACCTTC.

As for this clone: In the same sample, other DNA sequences code for this CDR3. The chain couples TRBV28 to TRBJ1-2, with D perhaps matching TRBD1 (6 bases). The V and J ends lost 6 bases and 2 bases respectively, with 10 bases between them. Germline CDR1 reads MDHEN; CDR2 reads SYDVKM. CDR3 length: 13 residues. The CDR3 loop is CASSTDRNYGYTF. DNA for the CDR3: TGTGCCAGCAGCACTGACAGGAACTATGGCTACACCTTC.

This chain links TRBV11-2 with TRBJ1-1; the match to TRBD1 covers 7 bases. This CDR3 is built from 15 residues. Germline V gene sequence: CDR1 SGHAT, CDR2 FQNNGV. V gave up 5 bases and J gave up 5 bases; unmatched junction bases: 11. This CDR3 is CASSQGGRTWTEAFF. In nucleotides, the CDR3 is TGTGCCAGCAGCCAGGGGGGACGGACGTGGACTGAAGCTTTCTTT.

The V call is TRBV6-5, the J call TRBJ1-2, with D possibly matching TRBD1 (5 bases). The CDR3 loop spans 13 amino acids. CDR1 MNHEY and CDR2 SVGAGI come from the germline V gene. The V end was cut by 6 bases, the J end by 4 bases, with 12 bases between. The CDR3, as DNA: TGTGCCAGCAGCCCGACAGAAAGCTATGGCTACACCTTC. It translates to CASSPTESYGYTF.

V usage is TRBV7-3 and J usage is TRBJ1-2; TRBD1 agrees at 8 bases. Germline lookup yields CDR1 SGHTA and CDR2 FQGTGA. Germline trimming cut 5 bases from V and 10 bases from J; bases unmatched to any gene: 9. This CDR3 has 13 amino acids. CDR3 residues: CASSLRQGSSYTF. The CDR3 DNA reads TGTGCCAGCAGCCTTCGACAGGGGAGTTCCTACACCTTC.

The rearrangement links TRBV7-9 to TRBJ2-5; TRBD1 aligns across 9 bases. Germline CDR1 is SEHNR and CDR2 is FQNEAQ (reference sequence). This CDR3 has 14 amino acids. Trimming removed 5 bases from V and 6 bases from J; junction bases left unmatched: 7. As DNA, the CDR3 is TGTGCCAGCAGCACCCTGACAGGGGGGCAGACCCAGTACTTC. It encodes CASSTLTGGQTQYF.

The chain joins TRBV2 to TRBJ1-4, with 8 bases lining up with TRBD1. CDR3 length: 15 amino acids. Germline V lookup: CDR1 SNHLY, CDR2 FYNNEI. V dropped 3 bases and J dropped 8; count of bases not matched to a gene: 8. CDR3 region: CASSEDRDWAEKLFF. The CDR3 nucleotides read TGTGCCAGCAGTGAGGACAGGGATTGGGCCGAAAAACTGTTTTTT. Looking up the rest from reference TRBV2 and TRBJ1-4 gives the full variable domain: EPEVTQTPSHQVTQMGQEVILRCVPISNHLYFYWYRQILGQKVEFLVSFYNNEISEKSEIFDDQFSVERPDGSNFTLKIRSTKLEDSAMYFCASSEDRDWAEKLFFGSGTQLSVL.

The rearrangement uses TRBV11-3 and TRBJ2-7; 7 nucleotides line up with TRBD2. Looked up from germline, CDR1 is SGHNT and CDR2 is YENEEA. Germline trimming cut 2 bases from V and 3 bases from J; bases unmatched to any gene: 7. This CDR3 contains 15 residues. For the CDR3, the DNA is TGTGCCAGCAGCTTAAACCGGGGGGATGGCTACGAGCAGTACTTC. Protein product: CASSLNRGDGYEQYF.

The V call is TRBV6-5, the J call TRBJ1-3; the D gene is possibly TRBD1 (5 bases). CDR1 MNHEY and CDR2 SVGAGI come from the germline V gene. This CDR3 is 13 amino acids long. V was trimmed by 6 bases and J by 1 base, leaving 7 bases between them. Here the CDR3 DNA reads TGTGCCAGCAGCCAGGGTTCTGGAAACACCATATATTTT. As protein: CASSQGSGNTIYF.

The table lists this clone with a few counts. J is TRBJ1-6 and V is TRBV19; TRBD1 agrees at 9 bases. This CDR3 region has 15 residues. The germline V gene has CDR1 LNHDA and CDR2 SQIVND (reference sequence). Trimming took 9 bases from V and 9 from J; bases not matched to a gene: 12. The CDR3 DNA reads TGTGCCAGCCGGGACAGGGAGCGTGGGGCTTCACCCCTCCACTTT. It codes for CASRDRERGASPLHF.